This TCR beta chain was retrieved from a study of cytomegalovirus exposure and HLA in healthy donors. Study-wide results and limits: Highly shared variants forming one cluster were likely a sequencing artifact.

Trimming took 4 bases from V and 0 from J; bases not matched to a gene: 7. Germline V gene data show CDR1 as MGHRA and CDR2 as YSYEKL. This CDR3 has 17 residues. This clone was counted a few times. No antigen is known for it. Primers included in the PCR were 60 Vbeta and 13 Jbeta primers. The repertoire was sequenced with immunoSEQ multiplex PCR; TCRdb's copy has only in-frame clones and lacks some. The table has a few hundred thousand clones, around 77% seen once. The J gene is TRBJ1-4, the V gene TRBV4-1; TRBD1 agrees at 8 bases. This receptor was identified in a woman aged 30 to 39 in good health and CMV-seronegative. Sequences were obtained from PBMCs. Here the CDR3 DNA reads TGCGCCAGCAGCCTGGGGACAGGAGAGGCAACTAATGAAAAACTGTTTTTT. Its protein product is CASSLGTGEATNEKLFF.